This T cell receptor (beta chain) was captured in a study of T cell clusters in autoimmune cytopenias. Remarks on this clonotype: Its antigen is still unknown.

Overall study results and limits: Primary autoimmune cytopenia patients seemingly lacked the physiological T cell clusters found in healthy donors. Compared with active autoimmune hepatitis patients, healthy donors showed approximately 3-fold more exclusive TRB clusters. TRB repertoire shifts in secondary cytopenia and chronic lymphocytic leukemia mostly reflected lymphoma, not autoimmunity.

This CDR3 has 14 residues. Germline V gene sequence: CDR1 MNHEY, CDR2 SVGAGI. One tube held mixed TRB-A and TRB-B primer pools for touch-down PCR. TCRdb re-called the multiplex PCR reads; one entry per CDR3 protein, DNA not given. The sample includes about 6,400 distinct CDR3 sequences. TRB was amplified from 250 ng of peripheral blood genomic DNA per sample. These same records also appear under a second study, on T cell repertoires in aging, cancer and after chemotherapy. From that second work: Donor ages fell into six groups from 30 or younger up to 70 or older.

The sample taken for sequencing was peripheral blood. The sequence came from a human donor in good health. The genes are TRBV6-5 and TRBJ2-7; TCRdb names TRBD1, which stays unverified in the absence of DNA. This CDR3 is CASSYDRVGYEQYF.